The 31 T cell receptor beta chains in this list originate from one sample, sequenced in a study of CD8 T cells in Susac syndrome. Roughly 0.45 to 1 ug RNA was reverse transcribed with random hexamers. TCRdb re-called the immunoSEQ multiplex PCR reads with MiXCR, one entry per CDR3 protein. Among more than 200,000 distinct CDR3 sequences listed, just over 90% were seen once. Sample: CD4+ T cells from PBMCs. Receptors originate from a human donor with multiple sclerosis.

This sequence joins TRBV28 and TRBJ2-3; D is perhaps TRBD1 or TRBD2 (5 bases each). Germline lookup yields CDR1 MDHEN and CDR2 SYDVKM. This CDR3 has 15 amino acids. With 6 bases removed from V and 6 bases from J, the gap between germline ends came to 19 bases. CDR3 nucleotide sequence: TGTGCCAGCAGCTCTGCCGGGGCGCCCGGGGATACGCAGTATTTT. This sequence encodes CASSSAGAPGDTQYF.

Written as DNA, the CDR3 is TGCAGTGCTAGAGACGGACTAGCGGGGGGAGAGACCCAGTACTTC. Translating it yields CSARDGLAGGETQYF. J is TRBJ2-5 and V is TRBV20-1; TRBD2 matches 14 bases. The CDR3 totals 15 residues. The V and J ends lost 0 bases and 4 bases, in that order; junction bases with no gene match: 1. Germline V gene sequence: CDR1 DFQATT, CDR2 SNEGSKA (reference sequence).

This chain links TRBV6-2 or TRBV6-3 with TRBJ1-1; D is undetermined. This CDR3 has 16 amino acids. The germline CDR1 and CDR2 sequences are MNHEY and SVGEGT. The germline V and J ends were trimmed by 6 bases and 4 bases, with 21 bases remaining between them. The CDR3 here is CASSRAAEGIGTEAFF. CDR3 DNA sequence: TGTGCCAGCAGCCGCGCCGCAGAGGGTATAGGCACTGAAGCTTTCTTT.

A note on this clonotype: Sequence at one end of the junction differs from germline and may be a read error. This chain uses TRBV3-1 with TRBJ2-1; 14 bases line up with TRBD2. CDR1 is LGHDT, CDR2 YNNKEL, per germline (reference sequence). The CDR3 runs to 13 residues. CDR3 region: CASSVPGLAGVIF. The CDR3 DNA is TGTGCCAGCAGCGTACCGGGACTAGCGGGAGTCATCTTC.

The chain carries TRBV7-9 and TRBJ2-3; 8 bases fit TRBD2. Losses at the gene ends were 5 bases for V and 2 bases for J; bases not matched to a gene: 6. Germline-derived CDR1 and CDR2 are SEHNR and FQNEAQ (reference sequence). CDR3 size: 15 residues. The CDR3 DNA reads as TGTGCCAGCAGCCCGGGACTAGGGCTCACAGATACGCAGTATTTT. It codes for CASSPGLGLTDTQYF.

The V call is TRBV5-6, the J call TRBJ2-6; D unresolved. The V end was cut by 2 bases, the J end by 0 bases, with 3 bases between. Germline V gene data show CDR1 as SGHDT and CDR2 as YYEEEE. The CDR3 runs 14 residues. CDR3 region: CASSFYSGANVLTF. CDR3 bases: TGTGCCAGCAGCTTCTACTCTGGGGCCAACGTCCTGACTTTC. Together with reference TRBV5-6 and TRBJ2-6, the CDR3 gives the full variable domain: DAGVTQSPTHLIKTRGQQVTLRCSPKSGHDTVSWYQQALGQGPQFIFQYYEEEERQRGNFPDRFSGHQFPNYSSELNVNALLLGDSALYLCASSFYSGANVLTFGAGSRLTVL.

The CDR3 here is CASSREGNNEQFF. Here the CDR3 DNA reads TGTGCCAGCAGCCGAGAGGGAAACAATGAGCAGTTCTTC. The genes are TRBV7-3 and TRBJ2-1; D perhaps matches TRBD2 (5 bases). The V gene's germline CDR1 is SGHTA and CDR2 FQGTGA. This CDR3 is built from 13 residues. Trimming took off 5 bases at V and 5 bases at J, with 10 bases between the two ends.

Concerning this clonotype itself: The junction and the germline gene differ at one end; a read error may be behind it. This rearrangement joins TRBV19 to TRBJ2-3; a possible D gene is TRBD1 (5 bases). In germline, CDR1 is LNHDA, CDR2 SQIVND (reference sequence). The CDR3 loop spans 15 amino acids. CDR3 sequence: CASSPTGWGTDAQYF. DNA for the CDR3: TGTGCCAGTAGTCCTACCGGCTGGGGCACAGATGCGCAGTATTTT.

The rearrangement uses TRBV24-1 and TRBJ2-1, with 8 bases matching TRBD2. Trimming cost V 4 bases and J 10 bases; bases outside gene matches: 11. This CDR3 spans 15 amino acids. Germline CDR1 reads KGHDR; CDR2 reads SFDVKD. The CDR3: CATSEMSGGRREQFF. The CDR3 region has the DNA TGTGCCACCAGTGAGATGTCGGGAGGGCGGCGCGAGCAGTTCTTC.

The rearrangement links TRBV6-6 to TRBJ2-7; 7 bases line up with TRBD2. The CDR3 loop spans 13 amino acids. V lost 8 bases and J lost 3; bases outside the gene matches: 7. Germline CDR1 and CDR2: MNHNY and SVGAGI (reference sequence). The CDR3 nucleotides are TGTGCCAGCGAATACCGCGGGGGCTACGAGCAGTACTTC. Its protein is CASEYRGGYEQYF.

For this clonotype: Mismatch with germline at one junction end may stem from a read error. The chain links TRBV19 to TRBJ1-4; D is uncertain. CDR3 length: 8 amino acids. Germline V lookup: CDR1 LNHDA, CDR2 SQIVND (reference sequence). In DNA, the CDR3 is TGTGCCAGGCGGCGATTTCATTTT. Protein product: CARRRFHF.

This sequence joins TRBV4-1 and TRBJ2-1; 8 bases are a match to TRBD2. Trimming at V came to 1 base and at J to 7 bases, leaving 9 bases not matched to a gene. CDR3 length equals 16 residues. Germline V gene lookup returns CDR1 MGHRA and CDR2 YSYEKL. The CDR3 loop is CASSQGRGGRTNEQFF. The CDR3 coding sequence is TGCGCCAGCAGCCAAGGACGGGGCGGGAGGACGAATGAGCAGTTCTTC.

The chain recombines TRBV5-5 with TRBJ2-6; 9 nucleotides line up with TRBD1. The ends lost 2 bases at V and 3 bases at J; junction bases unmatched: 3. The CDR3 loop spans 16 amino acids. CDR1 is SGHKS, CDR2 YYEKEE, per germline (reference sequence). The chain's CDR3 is CASSLGTGNGANVLTF. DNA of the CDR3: TGTGCCAGCAGCTTAGGGACAGGGAATGGGGCCAACGTCCTGACTTTC.

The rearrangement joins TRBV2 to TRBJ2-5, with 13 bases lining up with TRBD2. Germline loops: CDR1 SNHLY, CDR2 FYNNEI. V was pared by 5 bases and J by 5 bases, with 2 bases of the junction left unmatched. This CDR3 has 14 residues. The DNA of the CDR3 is TGTGCCAGCAGTAAACTAGCGGGGGGGGAGACCCAGTACTTC. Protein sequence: CASSKLAGGETQYF.

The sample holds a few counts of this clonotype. CDR3 protein: CASSVGANTEAFF. CDR3 sequence (DNA): TGTGCCAGCAGTGTGGGGGCGAACACTGAAGCTTTCTTT. The chain has TRBV2 and TRBJ1-1, with D possibly being TRBD1 (6 bases). The germline CDR1 and CDR2 sequences are SNHLY and FYNNEI. The V gene lost 4 bases and the J gene lost 1 base, with 7 bases spanning the gap. The length of the CDR3 is 13 residues. Full variable domain (outside the CDR3, taken from reference TRBV2 and TRBJ1-1): EPEVTQTPSHQVTQMGQEVILRCVPISNHLYFYWYRQILGQKVEFLVSFYNNEISEKSEIFDDQFSVERPDGSNFTLKIRSTKLEDSAMYFCASSVGANTEAFFGQGTRLTVV.

The CDR3 DNA follows: TGTGCCAGTACTTATCCAGGGCGGAGGGGTGAAGCTTTCTTT. Translation gives CASTYPGRRGEAFF. The rearrangement joins TRBV19 to TRBJ1-1; D perhaps matches TRBD1 (5 bases). The CDR3 length is 14 residues. Between the trimmed V and J ends, which lost 7 bases and 7 bases, there was a span of 19 bases. CDR1 is LNHDA, CDR2 SQIVND, per germline (reference sequence).

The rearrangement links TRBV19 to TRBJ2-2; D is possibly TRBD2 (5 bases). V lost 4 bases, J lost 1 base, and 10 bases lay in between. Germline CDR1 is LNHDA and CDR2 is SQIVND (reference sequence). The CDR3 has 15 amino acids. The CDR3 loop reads CASSRSSGNTGELFF. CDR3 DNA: TGTGCCAGTAGTAGATCAAGCGGGAACACCGGGGAGCTGTTTTTT.

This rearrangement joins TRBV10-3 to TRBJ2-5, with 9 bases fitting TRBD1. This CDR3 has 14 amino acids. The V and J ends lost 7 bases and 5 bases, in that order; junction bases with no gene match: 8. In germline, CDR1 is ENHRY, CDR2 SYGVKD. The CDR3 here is CAIKDHRGLETQYF. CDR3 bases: TGTGCCATCAAGGACCACAGGGGGCTGGAGACCCAGTACTTC.

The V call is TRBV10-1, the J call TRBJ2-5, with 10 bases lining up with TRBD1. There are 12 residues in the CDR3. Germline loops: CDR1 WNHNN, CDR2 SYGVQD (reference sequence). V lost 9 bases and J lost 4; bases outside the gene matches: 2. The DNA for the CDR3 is TGCGCCAGTGGGGACAGGGGAGAGACCCAGTACTTC. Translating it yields CASGDRGETQYF.

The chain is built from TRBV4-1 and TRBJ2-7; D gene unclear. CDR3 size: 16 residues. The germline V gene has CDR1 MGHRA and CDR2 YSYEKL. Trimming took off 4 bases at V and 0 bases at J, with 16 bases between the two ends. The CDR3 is CASSLQSTAASYEQYF. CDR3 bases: TGCGCCAGCAGCCTTCAATCGACGGCCGCCTCCTACGAGCAGTACTTC.

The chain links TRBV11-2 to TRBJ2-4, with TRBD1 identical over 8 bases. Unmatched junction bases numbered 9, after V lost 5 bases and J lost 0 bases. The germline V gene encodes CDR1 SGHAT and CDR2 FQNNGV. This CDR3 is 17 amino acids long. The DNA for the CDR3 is TGTGCCAGCAGCCAACTAGGACAGGGACTAGCCAAAAACATTCAGTACTTC. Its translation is CASSQLGQGLAKNIQYF.

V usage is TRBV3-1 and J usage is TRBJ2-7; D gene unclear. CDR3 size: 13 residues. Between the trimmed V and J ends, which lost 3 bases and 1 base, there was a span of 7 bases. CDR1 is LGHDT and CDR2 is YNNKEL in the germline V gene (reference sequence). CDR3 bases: TGTGCCAGCAGCCAGGAATTTTCCTACGAGCAGTACTTC. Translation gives CASSQEFSYEQYF.

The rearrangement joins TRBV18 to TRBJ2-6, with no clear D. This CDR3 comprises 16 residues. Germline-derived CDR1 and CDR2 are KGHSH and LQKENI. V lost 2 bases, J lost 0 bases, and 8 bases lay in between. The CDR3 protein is CASSPGVVSGANVLTF. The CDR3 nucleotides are TGTGCCAGCTCACCAGGGGTGGTCTCTGGGGCCAACGTCCTGACTTTC.

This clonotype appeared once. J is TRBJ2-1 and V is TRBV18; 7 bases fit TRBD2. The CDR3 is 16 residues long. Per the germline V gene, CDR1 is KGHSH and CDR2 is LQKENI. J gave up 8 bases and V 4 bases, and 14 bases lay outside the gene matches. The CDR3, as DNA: TGTGCCAGCTCACTAGTAAGCCAGCGGGATCACGATGAGCAGTTCTTC. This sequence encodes CASSLVSQRDHDEQFF.

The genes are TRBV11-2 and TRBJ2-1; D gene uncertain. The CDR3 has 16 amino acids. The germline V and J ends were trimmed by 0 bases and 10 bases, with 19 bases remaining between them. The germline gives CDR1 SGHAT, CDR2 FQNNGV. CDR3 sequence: CASSLDRSGLGPEQFF. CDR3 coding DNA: TGTGCCAGCAGCTTAGATCGATCGGGTCTAGGGCCGGAGCAGTTCTTC.

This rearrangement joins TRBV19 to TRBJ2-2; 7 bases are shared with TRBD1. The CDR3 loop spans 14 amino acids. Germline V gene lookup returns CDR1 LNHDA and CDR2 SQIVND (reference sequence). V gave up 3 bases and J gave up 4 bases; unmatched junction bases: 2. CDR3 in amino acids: CASSIQGVTGELFF. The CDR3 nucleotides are TGTGCCAGTAGTATTCAGGGGGTCACCGGGGAGCTGTTTTTT. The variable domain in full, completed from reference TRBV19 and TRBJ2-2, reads DGGITQSPKYLFRKEGQNVTLSCEQNLNHDAMYWYRQDPGQGLRLIYYSQIVNDFQKGDIAEGYSVSREKKESFPLTVTSAQKNPTAFYLCASSIQGVTGELFFGEGSRLTVL.

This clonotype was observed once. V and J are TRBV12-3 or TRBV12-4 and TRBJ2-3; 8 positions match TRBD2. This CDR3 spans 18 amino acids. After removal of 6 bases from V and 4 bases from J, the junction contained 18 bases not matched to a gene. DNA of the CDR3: TGTGCCAGCAGCAACACGGGGGGGCTGCGACAGAGTTCAGATACGCAGTATTTT. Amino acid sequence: CASSNTGGLRQSSDTQYF.

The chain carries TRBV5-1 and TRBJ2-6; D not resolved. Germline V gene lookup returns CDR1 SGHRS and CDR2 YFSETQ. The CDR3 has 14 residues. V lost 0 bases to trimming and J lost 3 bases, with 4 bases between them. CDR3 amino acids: CASSLDGGANVLTF. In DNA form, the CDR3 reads TGCGCCAGCAGCTTGGACGGTGGGGCCAACGTCCTGACTTTC.

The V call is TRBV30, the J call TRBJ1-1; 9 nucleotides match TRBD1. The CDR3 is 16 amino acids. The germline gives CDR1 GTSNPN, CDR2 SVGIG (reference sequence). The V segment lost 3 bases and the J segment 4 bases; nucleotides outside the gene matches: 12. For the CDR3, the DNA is TGTGCCTGGAGGCGCACCGGGACAGGGACGGGCACTGAAGCTTTCTTT. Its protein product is CAWRRTGTGTGTEAFF.

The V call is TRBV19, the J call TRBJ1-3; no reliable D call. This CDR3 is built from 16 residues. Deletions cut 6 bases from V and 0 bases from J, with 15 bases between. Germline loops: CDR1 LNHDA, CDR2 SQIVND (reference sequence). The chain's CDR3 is CASSHLTRSSGNTIYF. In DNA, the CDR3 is TGTGCCAGTAGCCATCTCACCCGCAGCTCTGGAAACACCATATATTTT.

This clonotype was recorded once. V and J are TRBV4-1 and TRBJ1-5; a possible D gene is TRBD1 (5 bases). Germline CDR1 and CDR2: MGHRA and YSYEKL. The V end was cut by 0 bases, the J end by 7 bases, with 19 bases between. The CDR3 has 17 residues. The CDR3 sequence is CASSQEVAGWTGQPQHF. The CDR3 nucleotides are TGCGCCAGCAGCCAAGAAGTGGCAGGGTGGACGGGACAGCCCCAGCATTTT.